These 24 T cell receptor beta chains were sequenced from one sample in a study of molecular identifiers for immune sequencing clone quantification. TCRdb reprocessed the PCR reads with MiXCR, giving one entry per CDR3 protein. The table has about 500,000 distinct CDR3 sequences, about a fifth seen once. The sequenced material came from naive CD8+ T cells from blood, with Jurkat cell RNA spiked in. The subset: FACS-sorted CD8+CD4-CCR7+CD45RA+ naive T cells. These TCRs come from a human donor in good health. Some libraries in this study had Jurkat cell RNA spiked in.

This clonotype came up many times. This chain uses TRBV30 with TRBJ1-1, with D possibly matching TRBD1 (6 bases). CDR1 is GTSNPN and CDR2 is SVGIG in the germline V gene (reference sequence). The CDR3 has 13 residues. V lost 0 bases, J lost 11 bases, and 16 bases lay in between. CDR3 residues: CAWSVRRGDFAFF. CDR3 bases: TGTGCCTGGAGTGTACGTAGGGGGGATTTTGCTTTCTTT.

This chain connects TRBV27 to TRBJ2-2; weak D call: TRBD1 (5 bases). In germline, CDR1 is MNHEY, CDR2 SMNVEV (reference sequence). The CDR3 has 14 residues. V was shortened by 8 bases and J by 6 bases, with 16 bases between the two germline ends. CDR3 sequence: CASGRRGDAGELFF. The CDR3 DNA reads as TGTGCCAGCGGTCGAAGGGGTGACGCCGGGGAGCTGTTTTTT.

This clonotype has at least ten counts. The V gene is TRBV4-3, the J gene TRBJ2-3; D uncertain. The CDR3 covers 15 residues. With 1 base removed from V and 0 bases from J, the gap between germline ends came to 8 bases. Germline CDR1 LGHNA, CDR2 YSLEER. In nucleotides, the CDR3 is TGCGCCAGCAGCCAAGGGCCAGGTAGCACAGATACGCAGTATTTT. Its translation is CASSQGPGSTDTQYF.

The DNA for the CDR3 is TGTGCCAGCAGCCGGGACAGGGTTGATCAGCCCCAGCATTTT. Translating it yields CASSRDRVDQPQHF. The chain joins TRBV12-3 or TRBV12-4 to TRBJ1-5, with 9 positions matching TRBD1. With V trimmed by 6 bases and J by 5 bases, 5 bases remained unmatched. The CDR3 spans 14 residues.

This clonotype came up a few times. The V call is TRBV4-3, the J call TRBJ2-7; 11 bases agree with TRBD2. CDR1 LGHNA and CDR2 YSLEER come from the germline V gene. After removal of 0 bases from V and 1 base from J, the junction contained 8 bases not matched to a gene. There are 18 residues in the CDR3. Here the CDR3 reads CASSQDLGTSGGSYEQYF. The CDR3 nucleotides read TGCGCCAGCAGCCAAGATCTTGGGACTAGCGGAGGATCCTACGAGCAGTACTTC.

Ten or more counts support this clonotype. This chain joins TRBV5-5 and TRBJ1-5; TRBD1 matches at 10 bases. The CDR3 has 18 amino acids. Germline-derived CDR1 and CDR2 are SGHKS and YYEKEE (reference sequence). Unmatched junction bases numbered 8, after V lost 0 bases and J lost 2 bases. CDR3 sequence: CASSLDLRDRGRNQPQHF. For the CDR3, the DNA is TGTGCCAGCAGCTTGGATTTGCGGGACAGGGGCCGCAATCAGCCCCAGCATTTT.

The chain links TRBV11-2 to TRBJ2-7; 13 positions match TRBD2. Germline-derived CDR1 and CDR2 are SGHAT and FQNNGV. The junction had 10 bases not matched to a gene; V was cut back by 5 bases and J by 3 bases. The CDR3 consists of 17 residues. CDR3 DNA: TGTGCCAGCAGCCTATCCCGACTAGCGGGAGGCTTCTACGAGCAGTACTTC. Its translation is CASSLSRLAGGFYEQYF.

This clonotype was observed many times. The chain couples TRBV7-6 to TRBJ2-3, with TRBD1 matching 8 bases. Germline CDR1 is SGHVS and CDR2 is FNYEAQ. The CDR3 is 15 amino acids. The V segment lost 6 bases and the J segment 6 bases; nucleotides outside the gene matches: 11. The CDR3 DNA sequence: TGTGCCAGCAGTGGACAGGGCGCTATCACGGATACGCAGTATTTT. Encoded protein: CASSGQGAITDTQYF.

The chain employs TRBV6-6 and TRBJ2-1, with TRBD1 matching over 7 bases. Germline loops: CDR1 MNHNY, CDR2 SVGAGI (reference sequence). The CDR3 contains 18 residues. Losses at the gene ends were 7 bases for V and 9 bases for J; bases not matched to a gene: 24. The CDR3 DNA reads TGTGCCAGCAATCCTACAGGGGCTGGGCTTCCAAGTCATGGTGAGCAGTTCTTC. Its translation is CASNPTGAGLPSHGEQFF.

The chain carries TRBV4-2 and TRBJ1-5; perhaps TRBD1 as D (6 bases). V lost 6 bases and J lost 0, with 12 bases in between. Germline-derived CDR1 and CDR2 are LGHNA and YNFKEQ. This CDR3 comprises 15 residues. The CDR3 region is CASRGGTHSNQPQHF. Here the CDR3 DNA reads TGTGCCAGCAGAGGAGGGACACATAGCAATCAGCCCCAGCATTTT.

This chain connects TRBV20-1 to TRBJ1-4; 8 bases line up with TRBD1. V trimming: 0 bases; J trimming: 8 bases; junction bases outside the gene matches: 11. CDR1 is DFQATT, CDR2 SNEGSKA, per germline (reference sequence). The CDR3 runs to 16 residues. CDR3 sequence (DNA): TGCAGTGCTAGAGACTTTCTACAGGGGGTTGAGGAAAAACTGTTTTTT. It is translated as CSARDFLQGVEEKLFF.

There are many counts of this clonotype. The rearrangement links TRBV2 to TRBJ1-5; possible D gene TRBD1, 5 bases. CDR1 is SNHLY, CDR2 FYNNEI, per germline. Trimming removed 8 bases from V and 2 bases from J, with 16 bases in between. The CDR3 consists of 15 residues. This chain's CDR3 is CASREGPGGNQPQHF. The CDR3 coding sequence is TGTGCCAGCCGGGAGGGGCCGGGGGGCAATCAGCCCCAGCATTTT.

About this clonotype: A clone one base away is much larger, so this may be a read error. CDR3 DNA sequence: TGCAGTACTAGAGATGAGAACACTGAAGCTTTCTTT. This encodes CSTRDENTEAFF. The chain couples TRBV20-1 to TRBJ1-1; no definite D call. The CDR3 sequence is 12 residues long. Looked up from germline, CDR1 is DFQATT and CDR2 is SNEGSKA (reference sequence).

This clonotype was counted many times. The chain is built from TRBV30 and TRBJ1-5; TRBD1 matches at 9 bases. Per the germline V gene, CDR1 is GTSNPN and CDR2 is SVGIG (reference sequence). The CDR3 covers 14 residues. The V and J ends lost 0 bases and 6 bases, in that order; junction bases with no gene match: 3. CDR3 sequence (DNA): TGTGCCTGGAGTGTACAGGGGGCAGGTCAGCCCCAGCATTTT. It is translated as CAWSVQGAGQPQHF.

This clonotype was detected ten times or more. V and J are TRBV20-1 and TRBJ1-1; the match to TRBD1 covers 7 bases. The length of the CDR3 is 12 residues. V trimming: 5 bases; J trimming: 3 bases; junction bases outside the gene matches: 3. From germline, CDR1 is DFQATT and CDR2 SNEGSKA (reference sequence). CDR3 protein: CSAGQGDTEAFF. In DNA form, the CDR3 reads TGCAGTGCTGGCCAGGGGGACACTGAAGCTTTCTTT.

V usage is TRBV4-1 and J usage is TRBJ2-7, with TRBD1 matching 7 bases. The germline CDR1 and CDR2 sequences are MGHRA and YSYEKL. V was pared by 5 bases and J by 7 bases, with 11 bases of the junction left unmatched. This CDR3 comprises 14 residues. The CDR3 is CASSSRDSGAEQYF. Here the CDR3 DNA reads TGCGCCAGCAGCTCCCGGGACAGTGGCGCAGAGCAGTACTTC.

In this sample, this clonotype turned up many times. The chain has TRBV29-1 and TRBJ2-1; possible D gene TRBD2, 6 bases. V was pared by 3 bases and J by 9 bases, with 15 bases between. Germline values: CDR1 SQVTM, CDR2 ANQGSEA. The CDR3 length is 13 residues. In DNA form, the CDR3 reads TGCAGCGTTGAGGACCGGACTATCGGTGAGCAGTTCTTC. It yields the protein CSVEDRTIGEQFF.

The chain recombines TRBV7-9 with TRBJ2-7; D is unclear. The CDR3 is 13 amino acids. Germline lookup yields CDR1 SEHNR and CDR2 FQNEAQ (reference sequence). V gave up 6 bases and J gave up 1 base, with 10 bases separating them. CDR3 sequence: CASRPKASYEQYF. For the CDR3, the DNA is TGTGCCAGCAGGCCTAAGGCATCCTACGAGCAGTACTTC.

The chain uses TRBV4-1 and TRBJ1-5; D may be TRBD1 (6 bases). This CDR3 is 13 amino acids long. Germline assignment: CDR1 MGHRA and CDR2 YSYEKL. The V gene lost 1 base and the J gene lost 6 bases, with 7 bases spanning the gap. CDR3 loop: CASSQVQGQPQHF. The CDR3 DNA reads TGCGCCAGCAGCCAAGTACAGGGTCAGCCCCAGCATTTT.

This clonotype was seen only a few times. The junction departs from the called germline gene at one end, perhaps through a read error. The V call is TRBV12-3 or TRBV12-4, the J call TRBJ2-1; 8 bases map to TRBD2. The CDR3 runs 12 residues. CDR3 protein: CASSPDGRGTTF. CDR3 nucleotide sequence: TGTGCCAGCAGCCCGGACGGGAGGGGGACAACCTTC.

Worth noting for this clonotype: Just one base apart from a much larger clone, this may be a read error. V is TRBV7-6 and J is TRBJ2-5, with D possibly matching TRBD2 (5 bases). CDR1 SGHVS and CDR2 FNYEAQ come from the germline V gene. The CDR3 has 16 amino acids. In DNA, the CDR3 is TGTGCCGGCAGCTTAGAGGGATCCCGTTGGCAAGAGACCCAGTACTTC. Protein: CAGSLEGSRWQETQYF.

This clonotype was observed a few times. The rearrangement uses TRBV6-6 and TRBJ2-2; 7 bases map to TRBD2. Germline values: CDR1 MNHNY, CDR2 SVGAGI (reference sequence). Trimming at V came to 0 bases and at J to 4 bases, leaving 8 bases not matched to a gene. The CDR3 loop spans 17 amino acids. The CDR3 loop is CASSYSMAGEGTGELFF. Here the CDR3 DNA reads TGTGCCAGCAGTTACTCGATGGCGGGGGAAGGCACCGGGGAGCTGTTTTTT.

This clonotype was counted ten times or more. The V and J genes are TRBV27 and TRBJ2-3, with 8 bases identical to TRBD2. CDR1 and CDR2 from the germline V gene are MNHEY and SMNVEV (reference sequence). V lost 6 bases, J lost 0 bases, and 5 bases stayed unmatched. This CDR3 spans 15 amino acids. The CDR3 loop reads CASSSGLASTDTQYF. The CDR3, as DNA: TGTGCCAGCAGCTCCGGACTAGCTAGCACAGATACGCAGTATTTT.

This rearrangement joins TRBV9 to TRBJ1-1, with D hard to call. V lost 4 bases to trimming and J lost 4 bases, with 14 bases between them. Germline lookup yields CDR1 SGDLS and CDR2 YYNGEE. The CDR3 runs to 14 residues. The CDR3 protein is CASSPVAGSTEAFF. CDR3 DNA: TGTGCCAGCAGCCCAGTGGCTGGGAGCACTGAAGCTTTCTTT.